Listed below are T cell receptor beta chains from one sample, sequenced in a study of blood T cell repertoires in COVID-19. Assay: immunoSEQ multiplex PCR; the TCRdb copy retains only in-frame clones and omits some. This repertoire shows approximately 150,000 clones, approximately 80% found once; its top ten account for about 8.1%. The sample consisted of peripheral blood. The receptors stem from a woman aged 80 or over with COVID-19, enrolled during active disease. Both conserved end residues are part of each CDR3. Fields, in order: V gene, D gene, clone size, J gene, CDR3 protein, CDR3 DNA. D genes are given only for firm matches. The size of a clone is reported for some rows only, either as once, few or many, or as a class for expanded clones.

>TRBV18|TRBD1|-|TRBJ1-2
CASSQLLPGQGDDGYTF
TGTGCCAGCTCACAATTACTCCCGGGACAGGGGGACGATGGCTACACCTTC
>TRBV19|TRBD1|-|TRBJ1-6
CASSEGQESSYNSPLHF
TGTGCCAGTAGTGAGGGACAGGAAAGCTCCTATAATTCACCCCTCCACTTT
>TRBV14|-|-|TRBJ1-6
CASSQELGGSPLHF
TGTGCCAGCAGCCAAGAGCTTGGCGGCTCACCCCTCCACTTT
>TRBV3-1/TRBV3-2|-|once|TRBJ1-2
CASTKQDGYTF
TGTGCCAGCACCAAGCAAGATGGCTACACCTTC
>TRBV3-1/TRBV3-2|TRBD1|-|TRBJ1-6
CASRPGTGNSPLHF
TGTGCCAGCAGACCCGGGACAGGCAATTCACCCCTCCACTTT
>TRBV5-1|-|-|TRBJ2-1
CASSLEPSVGEQFF
TGCGCCAGCAGCTTGGAGCCTAGCGTGGGTGAGCAGTTCTTC
>TRBV3-1/TRBV3-2|TRBD1|-|TRBJ1-2
CASSAAADRAYGYTF
TGTGCCAGCAGCGCCGCGGCCGACAGGGCCTATGGCTACACCTTC
>TRBV7-2|-|-|TRBJ2-3
CASSTSLERVQYF
TGTGCCAGCAGCACCTCACTAGAGAGGGTGCAGTATTTT
>TRBV6-5|TRBD1|once|TRBJ1-6
CASHSGQGISPLHF
TGTGCCAGCCATTCAGGACAGGGCATTTCACCCCTCCACTTT
>TRBV27|-|-|TRBJ1-2
CASSPSQGLGYTF
TGTGCCAGCAGTCCCAGTCAGGGGTTGGGCTACACCTTC
>TRBV5-1|TRBD1|-|TRBJ1-6
CASSLGTGGDSPLHF
TGCGCCAGCAGCTTGGGGACAGGAGGGGATTCACCCCTCCACTTT
>TRBV6-1|-|few|TRBJ1-2
CASSDMTTDNYGYTF
TGTGCCAGCAGTGATATGACGACAGATAACTATGGCTACACCTTC
>TRBV3-1/TRBV3-2|-|few|TRBJ1-1
CASSLGGVGAFF
TGTGCCAGCAGTCTGGGAGGGGTTGGGGCTTTCTTT
>TRBV24-1|-|-|TRBJ1-1
CATSDHGQPNTEAFF
TGTGCCACCAGTGACCACGGACAACCGAACACTGAAGCTTTCTTT
>TRBV4-1|-|-|TRBJ1-2
CASSQEGQRGNYGYTF
TGCGCCAGCAGCCAAGAGGGGCAAAGGGGTAACTATGGCTACACCTTC
>TRBV4-2|-|-|TRBJ2-5
CASSQEPPGQVETQYF
TGTGCCAGCAGCCAAGAGCCCCCAGGCCAAGTGGAGACCCAGTACTTC
>TRBV5-1|TRBD2|-|TRBJ2-5
CASSSIAGGPETQYF
TGCGCCAGCAGCTCTATAGCGGGAGGGCCGGAGACCCAGTACTTC